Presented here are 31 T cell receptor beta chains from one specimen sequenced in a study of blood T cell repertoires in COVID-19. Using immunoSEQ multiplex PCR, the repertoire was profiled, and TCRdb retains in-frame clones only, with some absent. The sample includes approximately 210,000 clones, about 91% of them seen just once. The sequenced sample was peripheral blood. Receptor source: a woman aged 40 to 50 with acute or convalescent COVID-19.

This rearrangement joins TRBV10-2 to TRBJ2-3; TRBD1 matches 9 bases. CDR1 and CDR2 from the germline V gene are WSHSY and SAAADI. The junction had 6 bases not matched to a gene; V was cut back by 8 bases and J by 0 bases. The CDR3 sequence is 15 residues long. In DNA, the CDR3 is TGCGCCAGCGGGACAGGGCCGGGAAGCACAGATACGCAGTATTTT. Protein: CASGTGPGSTDTQYF.

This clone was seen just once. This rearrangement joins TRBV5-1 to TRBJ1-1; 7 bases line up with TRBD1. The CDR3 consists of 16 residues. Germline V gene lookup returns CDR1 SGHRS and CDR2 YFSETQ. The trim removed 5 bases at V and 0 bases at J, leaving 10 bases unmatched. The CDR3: CASRARQGTMNTEAFF. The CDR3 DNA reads TGCGCCAGCAGGGCGAGACAGGGAACCATGAACACTGAAGCTTTCTTT.

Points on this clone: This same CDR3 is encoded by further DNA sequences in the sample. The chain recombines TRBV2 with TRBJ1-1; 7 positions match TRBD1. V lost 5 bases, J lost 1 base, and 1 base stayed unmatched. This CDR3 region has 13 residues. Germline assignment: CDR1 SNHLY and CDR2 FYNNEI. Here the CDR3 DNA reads TGTGCCAGCAGTCGACAGGGGAACACTGAAGCTTTCTTT. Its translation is CASSRQGNTEAFF. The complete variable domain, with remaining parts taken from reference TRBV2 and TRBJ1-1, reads EPEVTQTPSHQVTQMGQEVILRCVPISNHLYFYWYRQILGQKVEFLVSFYNNEISEKSEIFDDQFSVERPDGSNFTLKIRSTKLEDSAMYFCASSRQGNTEAFFGQGTRLTVV.

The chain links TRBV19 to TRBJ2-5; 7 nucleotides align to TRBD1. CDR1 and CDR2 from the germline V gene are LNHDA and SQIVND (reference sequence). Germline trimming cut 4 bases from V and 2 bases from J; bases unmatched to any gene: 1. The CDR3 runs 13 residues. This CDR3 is CASSTGQQETQYF. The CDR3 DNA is TGTGCCAGTAGTACGGGACAGCAAGAGACCCAGTACTTC. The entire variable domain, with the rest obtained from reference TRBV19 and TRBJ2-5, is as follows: DGGITQSPKYLFRKEGQNVTLSCEQNLNHDAMYWYRQDPGQGLRLIYYSQIVNDFQKGDIAEGYSVSREKKESFPLTVTSAQKNPTAFYLCASSTGQQETQYFGPGTRLLVL.

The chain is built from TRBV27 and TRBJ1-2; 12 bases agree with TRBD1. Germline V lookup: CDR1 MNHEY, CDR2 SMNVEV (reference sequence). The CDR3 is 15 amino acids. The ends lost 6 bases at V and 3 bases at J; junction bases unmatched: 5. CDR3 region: CASRGQGARDYGYTF. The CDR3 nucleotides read TGTGCCAGCAGGGGACAGGGGGCGCGAGACTATGGCTACACCTTC.

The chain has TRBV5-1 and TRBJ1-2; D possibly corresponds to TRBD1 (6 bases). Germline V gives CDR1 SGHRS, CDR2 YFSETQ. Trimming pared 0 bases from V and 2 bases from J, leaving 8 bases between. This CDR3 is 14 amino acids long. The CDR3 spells CASSLVGQNYGYTF. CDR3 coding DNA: TGCGCCAGCAGCTTGGTCGGACAGAACTATGGCTACACCTTC.

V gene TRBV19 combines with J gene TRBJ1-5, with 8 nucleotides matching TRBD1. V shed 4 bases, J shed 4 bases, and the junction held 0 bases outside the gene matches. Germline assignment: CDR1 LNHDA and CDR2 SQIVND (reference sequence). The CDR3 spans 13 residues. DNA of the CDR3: TGTGCCAGTAGTAGGGACAGGAATCAGCCCCAGCATTTT. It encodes CASSRDRNQPQHF.

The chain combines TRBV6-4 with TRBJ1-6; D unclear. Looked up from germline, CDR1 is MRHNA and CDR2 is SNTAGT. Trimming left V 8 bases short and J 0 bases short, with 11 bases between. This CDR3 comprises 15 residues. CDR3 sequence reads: CASRAWSSYNSPLHF. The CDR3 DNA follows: TGTGCCAGCCGAGCGTGGAGCTCCTATAATTCACCCCTCCACTTT.

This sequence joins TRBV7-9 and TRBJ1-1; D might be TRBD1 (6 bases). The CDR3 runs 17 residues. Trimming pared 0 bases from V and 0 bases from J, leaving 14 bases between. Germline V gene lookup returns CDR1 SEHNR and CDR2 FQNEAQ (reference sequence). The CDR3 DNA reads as TGTGCCAGCAGCTTAGCGACCGGACAGCTCATGAACACTGAAGCTTTCTTT. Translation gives CASSLATGQLMNTEAFF.

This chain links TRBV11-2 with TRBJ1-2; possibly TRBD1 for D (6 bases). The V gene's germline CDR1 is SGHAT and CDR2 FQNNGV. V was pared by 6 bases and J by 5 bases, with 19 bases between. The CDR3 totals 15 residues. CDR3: CASRPIQDSAYGYTF. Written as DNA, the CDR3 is TGTGCCAGCAGACCCATACAGGACAGCGCTTATGGCTACACCTTC.

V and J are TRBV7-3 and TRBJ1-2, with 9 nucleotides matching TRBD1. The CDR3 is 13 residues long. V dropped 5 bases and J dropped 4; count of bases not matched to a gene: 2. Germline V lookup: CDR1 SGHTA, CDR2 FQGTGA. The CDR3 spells CASSEQGAYGYTF. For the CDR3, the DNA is TGTGCCAGCAGCGAACAGGGGGCCTATGGCTACACCTTC.

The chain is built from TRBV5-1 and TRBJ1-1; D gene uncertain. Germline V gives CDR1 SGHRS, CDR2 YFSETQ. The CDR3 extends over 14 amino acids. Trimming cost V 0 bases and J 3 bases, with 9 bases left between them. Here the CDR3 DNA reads TGCGCCAGCAGCTTGGACGGCGGGGACACTGAAGCTTTCTTT. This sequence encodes CASSLDGGDTEAFF.

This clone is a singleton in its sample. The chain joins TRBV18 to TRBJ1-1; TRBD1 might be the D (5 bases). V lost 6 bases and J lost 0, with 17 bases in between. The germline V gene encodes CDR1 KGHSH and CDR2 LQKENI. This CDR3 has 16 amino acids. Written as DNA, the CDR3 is TGTGCCAGCTCTCCTCTCGACAGCTATATGAACACTGAAGCTTTCTTT. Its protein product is CASSPLDSYMNTEAFF.

As DNA, the CDR3 is TGTGCCAGCAGCCCGGCGAGCGGGGGCCCTGAAGCTTTCTTT. It translates to CASSPASGGPEAFF. The chain has TRBV5-8 and TRBJ1-1; perhaps TRBD1 as D (6 bases). This CDR3 contains 14 residues. Trimming shortened V by 4 bases and J by 6 bases, and 16 bases separated the two germline ends. Germline CDR1 and CDR2: SGHTS and YDEGEE.

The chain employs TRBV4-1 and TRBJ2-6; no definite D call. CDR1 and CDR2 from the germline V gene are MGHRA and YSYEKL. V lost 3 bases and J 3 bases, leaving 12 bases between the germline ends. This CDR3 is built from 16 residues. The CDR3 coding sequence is TGCGCCAGCAGCCAGGTTCGAGGTTTTGGGGCCAACGTCCTGACTTTC. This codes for CASSQVRGFGANVLTF.

CDR3 in amino acids: CASSNRDRGSEAFF. Here the CDR3 DNA reads TGTGCCAGTAGTAACCGGGACAGGGGCTCGGAAGCTTTCTTT. V is TRBV19 and J is TRBJ1-1; TRBD1 matches at 10 bases. V lost 4 bases to trimming and J lost 8 bases; unmatched junction nucleotides: 7. This CDR3 has 14 amino acids. Germline V gene sequence: CDR1 LNHDA, CDR2 SQIVND (reference sequence).

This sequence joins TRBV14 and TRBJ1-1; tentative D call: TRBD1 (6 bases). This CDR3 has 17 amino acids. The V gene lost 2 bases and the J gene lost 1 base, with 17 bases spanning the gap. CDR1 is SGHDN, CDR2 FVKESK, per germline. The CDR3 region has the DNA TGTGCCAGCAGCCAACTTCAGGGGCGCGTTCGGAACACTGAAGCTTTCTTT. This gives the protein CASSQLQGRVRNTEAFF.

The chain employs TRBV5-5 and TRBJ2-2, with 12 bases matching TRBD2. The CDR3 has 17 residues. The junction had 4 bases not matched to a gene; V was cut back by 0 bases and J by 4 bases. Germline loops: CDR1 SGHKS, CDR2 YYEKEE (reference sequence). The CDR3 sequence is CASSLASSGGATGELFF. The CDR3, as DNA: TGTGCCAGCAGCTTGGCCTCTAGCGGGGGGGCCACCGGGGAGCTGTTTTTT.

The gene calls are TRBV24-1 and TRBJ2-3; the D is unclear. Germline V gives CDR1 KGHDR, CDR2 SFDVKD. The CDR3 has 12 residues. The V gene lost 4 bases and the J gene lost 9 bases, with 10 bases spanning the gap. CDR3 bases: TGTGCCACCAGTGAGACTCGGAACACGCAGTATTTT. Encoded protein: CATSETRNTQYF.

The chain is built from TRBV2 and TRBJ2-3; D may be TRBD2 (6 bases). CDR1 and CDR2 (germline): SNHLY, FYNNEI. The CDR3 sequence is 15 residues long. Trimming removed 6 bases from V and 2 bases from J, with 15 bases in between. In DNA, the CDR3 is TGTGCCAGCAGAAGTCCCGGGACTTACACAGATACGCAGTATTTT. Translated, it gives CASRSPGTYTDTQYF.

The CDR3 DNA sequence: TGTGCCAGCAGCCAAAGGAGCGGGGGGGCTGGGGCCAACGTCCTGACTTTC. This encodes CASSQRSGGAGANVLTF. The chain joins TRBV3-1 (or the pseudogene TRBV3-2) to TRBJ2-6, with TRBD2 matching 10 bases. The junction had 3 bases not matched to a gene; V was cut back by 2 bases and J by 2 bases. Germline-derived CDR1 and CDR2 are LGHDT and YNNKEL (reference sequence). The CDR3 runs to 17 residues.

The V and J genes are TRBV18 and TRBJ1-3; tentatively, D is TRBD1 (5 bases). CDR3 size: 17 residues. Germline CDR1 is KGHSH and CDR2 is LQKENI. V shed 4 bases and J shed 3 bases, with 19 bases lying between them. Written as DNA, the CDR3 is TGTGCCAGCTCACGGAAAAGGCCTCAGGGTGGTGGAAACACCATATATTTT. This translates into CASSRKRPQGGGNTIYF.

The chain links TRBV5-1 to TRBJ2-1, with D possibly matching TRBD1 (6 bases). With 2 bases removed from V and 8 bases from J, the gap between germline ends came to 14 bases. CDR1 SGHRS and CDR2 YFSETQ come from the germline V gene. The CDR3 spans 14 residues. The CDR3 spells CASSFDTGTHEQFF. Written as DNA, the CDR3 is TGCGCCAGCAGCTTTGACACAGGGACCCATGAGCAGTTCTTC.

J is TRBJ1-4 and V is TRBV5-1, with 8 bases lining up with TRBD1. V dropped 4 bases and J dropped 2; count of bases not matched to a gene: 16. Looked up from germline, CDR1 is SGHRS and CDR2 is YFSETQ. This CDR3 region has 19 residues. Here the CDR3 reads CASSDTAGRGRGTNEKLFF. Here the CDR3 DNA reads TGCGCCAGCAGCGATACCGCGGGCAGGGGGCGGGGGACTAATGAAAAACTGTTTTTT.

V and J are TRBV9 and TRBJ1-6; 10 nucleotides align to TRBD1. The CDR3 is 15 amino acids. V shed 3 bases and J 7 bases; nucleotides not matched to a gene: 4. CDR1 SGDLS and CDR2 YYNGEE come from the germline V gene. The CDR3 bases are TGTGCCAGCAGCGGCCGGGACAGGGGAAATTCACCCCTCCACTTT. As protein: CASSGRDRGNSPLHF.

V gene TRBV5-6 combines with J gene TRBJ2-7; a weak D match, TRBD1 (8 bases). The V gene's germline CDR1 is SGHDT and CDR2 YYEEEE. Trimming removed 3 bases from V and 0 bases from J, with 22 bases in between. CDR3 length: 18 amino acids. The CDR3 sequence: CASSSPLTGGRGSYEQYV. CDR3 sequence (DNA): TGTGCCAGCAGCTCGCCCCTTACAGGGGGGAGGGGCTCCTACGAGCAGTACGTC.

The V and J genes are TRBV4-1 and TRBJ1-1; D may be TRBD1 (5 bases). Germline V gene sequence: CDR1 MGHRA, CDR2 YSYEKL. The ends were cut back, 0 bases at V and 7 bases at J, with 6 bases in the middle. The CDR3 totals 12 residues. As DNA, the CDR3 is TGCGCCAGCAGCCAAGAGGGACTTGAAGCTTTCTTT. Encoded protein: CASSQEGLEAFF.

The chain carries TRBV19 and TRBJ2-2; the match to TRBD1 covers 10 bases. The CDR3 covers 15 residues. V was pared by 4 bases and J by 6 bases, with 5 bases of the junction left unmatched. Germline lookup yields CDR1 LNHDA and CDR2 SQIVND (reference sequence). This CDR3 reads CASSRLDRGPGELFF. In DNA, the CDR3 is TGTGCCAGTAGTAGACTCGACAGGGGGCCCGGGGAGCTGTTTTTT.

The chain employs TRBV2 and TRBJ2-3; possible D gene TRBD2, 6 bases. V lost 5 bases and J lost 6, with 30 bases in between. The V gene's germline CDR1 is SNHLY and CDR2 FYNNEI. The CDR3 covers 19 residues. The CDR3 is CASSTNPMGWTTHVDTQYF. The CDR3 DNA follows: TGTGCCAGCAGTACAAATCCGATGGGTTGGACTACCCATGTGGATACGCAGTATTTT.

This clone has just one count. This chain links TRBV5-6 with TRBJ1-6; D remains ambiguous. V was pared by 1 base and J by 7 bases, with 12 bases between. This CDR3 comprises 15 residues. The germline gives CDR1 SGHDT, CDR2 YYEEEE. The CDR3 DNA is TGTGCCAGCAGCTTGTCGCAGGTGACGAATTCACCCCTCCACTTT. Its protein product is CASSLSQVTNSPLHF.

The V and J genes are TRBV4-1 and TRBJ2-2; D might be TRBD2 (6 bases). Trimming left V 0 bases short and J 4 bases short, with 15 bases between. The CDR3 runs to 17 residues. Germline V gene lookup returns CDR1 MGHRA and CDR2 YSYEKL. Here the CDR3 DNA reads TGCGCCAGCAGCCAAGATACTGTGGGGGAGGCCACCGGGGAGCTGTTTTTT. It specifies CASSQDTVGEATGELFF.